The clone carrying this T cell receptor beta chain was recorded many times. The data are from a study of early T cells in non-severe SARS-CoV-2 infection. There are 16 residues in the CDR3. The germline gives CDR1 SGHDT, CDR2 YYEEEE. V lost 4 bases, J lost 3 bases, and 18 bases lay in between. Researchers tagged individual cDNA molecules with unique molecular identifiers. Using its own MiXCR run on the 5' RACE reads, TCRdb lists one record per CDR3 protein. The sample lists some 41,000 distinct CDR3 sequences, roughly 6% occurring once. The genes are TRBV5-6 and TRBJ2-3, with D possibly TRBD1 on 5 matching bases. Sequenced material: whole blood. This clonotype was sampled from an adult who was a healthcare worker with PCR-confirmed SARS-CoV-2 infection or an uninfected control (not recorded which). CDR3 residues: CASSQGPPLRTDTQYF. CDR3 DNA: TGTGCCAGCAGCCAGGGCCCGCCGCTCCGGACAGATACGCAGTATTTT. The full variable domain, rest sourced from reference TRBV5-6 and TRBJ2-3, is DAGVTQSPTHLIKTRGQQVTLRCSPKSGHDTVSWYQQALGQGPQFIFQYYEEEERQRGNFPDRFSGHQFPNYSSELNVNALLLGDSALYLCASSQGPPLRTDTQYFGPGTRLTVL.